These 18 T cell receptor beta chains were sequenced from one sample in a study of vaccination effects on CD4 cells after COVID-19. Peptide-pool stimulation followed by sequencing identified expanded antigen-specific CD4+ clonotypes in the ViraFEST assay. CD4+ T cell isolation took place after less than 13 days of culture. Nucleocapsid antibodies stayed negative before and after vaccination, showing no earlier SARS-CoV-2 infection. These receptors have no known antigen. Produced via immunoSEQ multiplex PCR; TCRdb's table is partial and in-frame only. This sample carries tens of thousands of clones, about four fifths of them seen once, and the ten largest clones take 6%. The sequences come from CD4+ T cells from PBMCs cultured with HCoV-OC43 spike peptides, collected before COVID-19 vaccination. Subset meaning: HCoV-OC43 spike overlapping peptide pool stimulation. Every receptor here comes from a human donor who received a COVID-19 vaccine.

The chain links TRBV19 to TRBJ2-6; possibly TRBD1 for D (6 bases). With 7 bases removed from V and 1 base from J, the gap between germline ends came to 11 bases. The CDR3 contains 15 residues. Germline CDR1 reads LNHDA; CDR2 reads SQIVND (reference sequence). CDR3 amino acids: CASKTGGSGANVLTF. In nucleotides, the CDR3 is TGTGCCAGTAAGACAGGTGGATCTGGGGCCAACGTCCTGACTTTC.

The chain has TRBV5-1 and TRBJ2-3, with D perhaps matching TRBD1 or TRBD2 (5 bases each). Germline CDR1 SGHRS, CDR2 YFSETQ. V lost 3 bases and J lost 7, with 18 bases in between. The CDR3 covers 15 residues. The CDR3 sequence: CASSSLKGSGYTQYF. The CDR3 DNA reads TGCGCCAGCAGCTCTCTTAAGGGGTCGGGGTATACGCAGTATTTT.

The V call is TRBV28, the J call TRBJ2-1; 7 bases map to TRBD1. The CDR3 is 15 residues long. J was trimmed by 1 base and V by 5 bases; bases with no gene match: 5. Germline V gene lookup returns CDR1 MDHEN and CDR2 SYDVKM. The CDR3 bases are TGTGCCAGCAGTCTCGGGACAGCTTCCTACAATGAGCAGTTCTTC. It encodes CASSLGTASYNEQFF.

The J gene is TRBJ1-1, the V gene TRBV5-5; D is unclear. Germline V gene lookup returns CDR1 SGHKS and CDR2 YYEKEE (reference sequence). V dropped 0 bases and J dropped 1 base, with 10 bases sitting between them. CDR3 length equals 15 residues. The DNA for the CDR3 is TGTGCCAGCAGCTTGGTCGTCACCAAGAACACTGAAGCTTTCTTT. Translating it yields CASSLVVTKNTEAFF.

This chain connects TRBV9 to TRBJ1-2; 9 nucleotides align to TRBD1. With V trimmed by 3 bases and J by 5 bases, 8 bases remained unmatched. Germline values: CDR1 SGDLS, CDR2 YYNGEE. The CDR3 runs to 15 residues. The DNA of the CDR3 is TGTGCCAGCAGCGCGGGCTTAGGGACAGGGTATGGCTACACCTTC. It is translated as CASSAGLGTGYGYTF.

CDR3 residues: CASSTGMNTEAFF. The CDR3 region has the DNA TGTGCCAGCTCAACAGGAATGAACACTGAAGCTTTCTTT. The chain uses TRBV18 and TRBJ1-1, with D possibly being TRBD1 (5 bases). The ends were cut back, 5 bases at V and 0 bases at J, with 7 bases in the middle. Germline V gene data show CDR1 as KGHSH and CDR2 as LQKENI. The CDR3 totals 13 residues.

The CDR3 spells CASSSGRAGDTEAFF. The DNA for the CDR3 is TGTGCCAGCAGCTCTGGCAGGGCAGGGGACACTGAAGCTTTCTTT. The chain links TRBV5-6 to TRBJ1-1, with D possibly being TRBD1 (6 bases). V lost 3 bases and J lost 3, with 15 bases in between. The CDR3 has 15 amino acids. Per germline, CDR1 SGHDT and CDR2 YYEEEE.

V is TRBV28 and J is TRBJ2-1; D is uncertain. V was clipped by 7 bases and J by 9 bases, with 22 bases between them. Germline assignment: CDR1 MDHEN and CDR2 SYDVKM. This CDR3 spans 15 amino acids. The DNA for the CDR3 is TGTGCCAGCACCCCATGGGCTATGGGTTCGGGTGAGCAGTTCTTC. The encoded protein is CASTPWAMGSGEQFF.

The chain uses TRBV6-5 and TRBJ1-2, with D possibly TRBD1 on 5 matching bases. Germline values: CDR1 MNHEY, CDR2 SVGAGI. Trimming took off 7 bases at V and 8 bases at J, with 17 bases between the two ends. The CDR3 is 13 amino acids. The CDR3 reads CASTSGQGRGYTF. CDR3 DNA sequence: TGTGCCAGCACTTCGGGGCAGGGTAGGGGCTACACCTTC.

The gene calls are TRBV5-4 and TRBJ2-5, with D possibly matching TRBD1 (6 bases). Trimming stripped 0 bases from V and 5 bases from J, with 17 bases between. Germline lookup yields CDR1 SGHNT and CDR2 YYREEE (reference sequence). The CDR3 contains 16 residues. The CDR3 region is CASSLETGSGLETQYF. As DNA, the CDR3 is TGTGCCAGCAGCTTGGAAACAGGGTCGGGCCTGGAGACCCAGTACTTC.

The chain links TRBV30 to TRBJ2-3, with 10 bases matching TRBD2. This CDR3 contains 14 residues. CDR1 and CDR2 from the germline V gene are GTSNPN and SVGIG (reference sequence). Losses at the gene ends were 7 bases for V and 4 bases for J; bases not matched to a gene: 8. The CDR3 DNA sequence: TGTGCCTCCAGTAGCGGGGGGTTGGCAGATACGCAGTATTTT. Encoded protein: CASSSGGLADTQYF.

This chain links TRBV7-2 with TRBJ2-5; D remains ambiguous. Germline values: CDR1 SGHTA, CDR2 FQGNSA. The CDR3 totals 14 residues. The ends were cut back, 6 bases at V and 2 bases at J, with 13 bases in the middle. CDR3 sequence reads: CASRPGRAQETQYF. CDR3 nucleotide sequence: TGTGCCAGCAGACCCGGACGTGCTCAAGAGACCCAGTACTTC.

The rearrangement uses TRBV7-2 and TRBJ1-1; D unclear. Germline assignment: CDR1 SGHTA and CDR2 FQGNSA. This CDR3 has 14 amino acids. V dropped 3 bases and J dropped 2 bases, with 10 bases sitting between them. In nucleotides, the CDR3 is TGTGCCAGCAGCTTCGGAGCCGGCAACACTGAAGCTTTCTTT. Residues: CASSFGAGNTEAFF.

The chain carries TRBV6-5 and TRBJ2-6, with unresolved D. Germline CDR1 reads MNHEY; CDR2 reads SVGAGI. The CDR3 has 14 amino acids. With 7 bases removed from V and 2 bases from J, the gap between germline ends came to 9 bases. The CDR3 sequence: CASIPRTGANVLTF. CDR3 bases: TGTGCCAGCATTCCAAGGACTGGGGCCAACGTCCTGACTTTC.

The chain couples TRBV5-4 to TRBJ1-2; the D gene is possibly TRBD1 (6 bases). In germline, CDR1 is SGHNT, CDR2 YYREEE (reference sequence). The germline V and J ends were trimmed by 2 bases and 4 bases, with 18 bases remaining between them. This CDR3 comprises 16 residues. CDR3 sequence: CASSFYPRTATYGYTF. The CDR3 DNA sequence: TGTGCCAGCAGCTTCTACCCCAGGACAGCTACCTATGGCTACACCTTC.

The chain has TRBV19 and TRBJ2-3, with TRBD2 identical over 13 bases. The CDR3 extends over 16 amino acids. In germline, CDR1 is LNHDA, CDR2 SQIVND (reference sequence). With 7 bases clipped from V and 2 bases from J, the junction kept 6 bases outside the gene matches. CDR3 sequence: CASTRLAGGPTDTQYF. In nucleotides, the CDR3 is TGTGCCAGTACCAGACTAGCGGGGGGACCCACAGATACGCAGTATTTT. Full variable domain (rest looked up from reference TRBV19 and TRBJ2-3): DGGITQSPKYLFRKEGQNVTLSCEQNLNHDAMYWYRQDPGQGLRLIYYSQIVNDFQKGDIAEGYSVSREKKESFPLTVTSAQKNPTAFYLCASTRLAGGPTDTQYFGPGTRLTVL.

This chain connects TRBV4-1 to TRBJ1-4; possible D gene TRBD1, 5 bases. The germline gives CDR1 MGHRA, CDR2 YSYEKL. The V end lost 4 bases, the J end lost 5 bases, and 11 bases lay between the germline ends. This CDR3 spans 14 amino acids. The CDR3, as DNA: TGCGCCAGCAGCCCCCGAGGGGAGAATGAAAAACTGTTTTTT. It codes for CASSPRGENEKLFF.

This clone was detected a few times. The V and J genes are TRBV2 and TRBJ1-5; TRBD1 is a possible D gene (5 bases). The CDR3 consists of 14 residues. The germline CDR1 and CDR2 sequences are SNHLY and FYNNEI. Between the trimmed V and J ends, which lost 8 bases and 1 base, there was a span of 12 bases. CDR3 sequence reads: CASASDSSNQPQHF. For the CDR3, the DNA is TGTGCCAGCGCCTCCGACAGCAGCAATCAGCCCCAGCATTTT.